This entry concerns a single T cell receptor beta chain. The CDR3 spans 13 residues. Deletions cut 5 bases from V and 1 base from J, with 9 bases between. CDR1 and CDR2 (germline): SGDLS, YYNGEE. The data are from a study of blood T cell repertoires in COVID-19. The wider study: Acute-phase and convalescent COVID-19 samples originated in the United States, Italy and Spain. The analysed material was cDNA or gDNA that came from T cells, B-cell-depleted T cells, or PBMCs.

In the original processing: The assay estimated nucleated cells by amplifying reference gene primers. Sequencing was performed with immunoSEQ multiplex PCR; in TCRdb, only in-frame clones are kept and a portion is missing. The V and J calls and clone size come from that table; D and trimming were worked out from the DNA. The top ten hold around 10% of the sample, which has roughly 300,000 clones, 83% seen once. This clonotype originated in a woman in her fifties or sixties who had recovered from COVID-19. Sequenced material: peripheral blood. This chain uses TRBV9 with TRBJ2-5; D perhaps matches TRBD2 (5 bases). CDR3 in amino acids: CASSPSTQETQYF. In nucleotides, the CDR3 is TGTGCCAGCAGTCCTAGCACCCAAGAGACCCAGTACTTC.